The 27 T cell receptor beta chains below were found in one sample sequenced in a study of CD8 T cells in ankylosing spondylitis. A single record per CDR3 protein comes from TCRdb applying MiXCR to the 5' RACE reads. Among some 150,000 distinct CDR3 sequences listed, under 45% were seen once. Source material: synovial fluid, either unsorted or a sorted T cell fraction (not recorded which). These TCRs come from a male donor with ankylosing spondylitis.

There are a few counts of this clonotype. V gene TRBV9 combines with J gene TRBJ2-5; TRBD2 aligns across 12 bases. After removal of 1 base from V and 5 bases from J, the junction contained 3 bases not matched to a gene. This CDR3 spans 15 amino acids. CDR1 and CDR2 (germline): SGDLS, YYNGEE. CDR3 sequence reads: CASSVLAGGQETQYF. DNA of the CDR3: TGTGCCAGCAGCGTACTAGCGGGAGGGCAGGAGACCCAGTACTTC. Full variable domain (missing parts from reference TRBV9 and TRBJ2-5): DSGVTQTPKHLITATGQRVTLRCSPRSGDLSVYWYQQSLDQGLQFLIQYYNGEERAKGNILERFSAQQFPDLHSELNLSSLELGDSALYFCASSVLAGGQETQYFGPGTRLLVL.

This chain joins TRBV5-1 and TRBJ2-7, with 9 bases identical to TRBD2. V lost 0 bases and J lost 4; bases outside the gene matches: 5. The germline gives CDR1 SGHRS, CDR2 YFSETQ. The CDR3 covers 15 residues. The CDR3 coding sequence is TGCGCCAGCAGCTTGGCCCCAGCGGGAGGTTACGAGCAGTACTTC. Encoded protein: CASSLAPAGGYEQYF.

This clonotype came up a few times. The rearrangement joins TRBV15 to TRBJ1-1; D not certain. From germline, CDR1 is LNHNV and CDR2 YYDKDF (reference sequence). Deletions cut 0 bases from V and 8 bases from J, with 10 bases between. The CDR3 contains 13 residues. CDR3 coding DNA: TGTGCCACCAGCAGAGAGAACAGTAGAGAAGCTTTCTTT. Translated, it gives CATSRENSREAFF.

The chain recombines TRBV4-3 with TRBJ2-7; the match to TRBD1 covers 10 bases. The germline gives CDR1 LGHNA, CDR2 YSLEER. V lost 3 bases, J lost 2 bases, and 7 bases stayed unmatched. This CDR3 is 16 amino acids long. The CDR3 bases are TGCGCCAGCAGCCAGGGTACCGGGACAGGGGCCTACGAGCAGTACTTC. Its protein product is CASSQGTGTGAYEQYF.

The J gene is TRBJ1-6, the V gene TRBV12-3 or TRBV12-4; no clear D gene. Trimming took off 3 bases at V and 5 bases at J, with 8 bases between the two ends. This CDR3 is 14 amino acids long. The CDR3 DNA is TGTGCCAGCAGTTTGTTGGCAAATAATTCACCCCTCCACTTT. It translates to CASSLLANNSPLHF.

This chain uses TRBV7-9 with TRBJ2-5, with 12 bases that match TRBD2. V was pared by 5 bases and J by 4 bases, with 11 bases of the junction left unmatched. CDR3 length: 17 residues. CDR1 is SEHNR and CDR2 is FQNEAQ in the germline V gene (reference sequence). CDR3 sequence: CASSGEPSSGGGETQYF. CDR3 in DNA: TGTGCCAGCAGCGGAGAGCCGTCTAGCGGGGGGGGAGAGACCCAGTACTTC.

This clonotype was picked up a small number of times. This chain uses TRBV4-2 with TRBJ2-1; the D gene is possibly TRBD2 (7 bases). The CDR3 has 17 residues. Trimming shortened V by 0 bases and J by 2 bases, and 14 bases separated the two germline ends. Per germline, CDR1 LGHNA and CDR2 YNFKEQ. Here the CDR3 reads CASSQEGGGSAYNEQFF. CDR3 DNA sequence: TGTGCCAGCAGCCAAGAGGGGGGCGGGAGTGCCTACAATGAGCAGTTCTTC.

There are a few counts of this clonotype. V gene TRBV15 combines with J gene TRBJ2-1; 9 bases are a match to TRBD2. Trimming removed 5 bases from V and 4 bases from J; junction bases left unmatched: 6. Germline-derived CDR1 and CDR2 are LNHNV and YYDKDF (reference sequence). The CDR3 length is 15 residues. The CDR3 loop reads CATSPTSGEYNEQFF. CDR3 bases: TGTGCCACCAGCCCGACTAGCGGAGAATACAATGAGCAGTTCTTC.

This clonotype was seen a few times. V usage is TRBV5-6 and J usage is TRBJ2-1; TRBD2 agrees at 7 bases. This CDR3 has 17 residues. CDR1 and CDR2 from the germline V gene are SGHDT and YYEEEE. The V and J ends lost 2 bases and 1 base, in that order; junction bases with no gene match: 9. This CDR3 is CASSLGPSGSSYNEQFF. The DNA of the CDR3 is TGTGCCAGCAGCTTAGGGCCTAGCGGTTCTTCCTACAATGAGCAGTTCTTC. The variable domain in full, completed from reference TRBV5-6 and TRBJ2-1, reads DAGVTQSPTHLIKTRGQQVTLRCSPKSGHDTVSWYQQALGQGPQFIFQYYEEEERQRGNFPDRFSGHQFPNYSSELNVNALLLGDSALYLCASSLGPSGSSYNEQFFGPGTRLTVL.

V and J are TRBV5-1 and TRBJ1-5; 8 bases match TRBD1. This CDR3 comprises 18 residues. The ends lost 4 bases at V and 6 bases at J; junction bases unmatched: 18. Looked up from germline, CDR1 is SGHRS and CDR2 is YFSETQ. Here the CDR3 reads CASSLETSQGEFPQPQHF. CDR3 nucleotides: TGCGCCAGCAGCCTGGAGACCTCACAGGGGGAATTCCCTCAGCCCCAGCATTTT.

The V gene is TRBV7-2, the J gene TRBJ2-3, with a tentative D call TRBD2 (5 bases). Germline lookup yields CDR1 SGHTA and CDR2 FQGNSA. The ends were cut back, 1 base at V and 3 bases at J, with 8 bases in the middle. CDR3 size: 14 residues. CDR3 region: CASSLVDWTDTQYF. The CDR3 coding sequence is TGTGCCAGCAGCTTAGTGGACTGGACAGATACGCAGTATTTT.

The sample holds many counts of this clonotype. The genes are TRBV12-3 or TRBV12-4 and TRBJ2-7, with TRBD1 matching over 8 bases. The trim removed 6 bases at V and 3 bases at J, leaving 4 bases unmatched. This CDR3 is 13 amino acids long. This CDR3 reads CASSPGTGYEQYF. The CDR3 nucleotides are TGTGCCAGCAGCCCCGGGACAGGCTACGAGCAGTACTTC.

This clonotype was seen only a few times. This chain links TRBV12-3 or TRBV12-4 with TRBJ2-5; D is unclear. The V gene lost 6 bases and the J gene lost 5 bases, with 13 bases spanning the gap. There are 13 residues in the CDR3. In DNA, the CDR3 is TGTGCCAGCAGGTCCGATTTCCGGGAGACCCAGTACTTC. Translated: CASRSDFRETQYF.

This clonotype has only one observation. The V and J genes are TRBV7-2 and TRBJ2-7, with 9 bases lining up with TRBD1. Germline lookup yields CDR1 SGHTA and CDR2 FQGNSA. Germline trimming cut 6 bases from V and 0 bases from J; bases unmatched to any gene: 6. The CDR3 has 15 residues. The CDR3 region has the DNA TGTGCCAGCAGTTTGGGACAGGGCTTCTCCTACGAGCAGTACTTC. The encoded protein is CASSLGQGFSYEQYF.

The genes are TRBV7-9 and TRBJ2-7, with 7 bases fitting TRBD1. Germline V gene lookup returns CDR1 SEHNR and CDR2 FQNEAQ (reference sequence). This CDR3 contains 13 residues. V dropped 8 bases and J dropped 2; count of bases not matched to a gene: 6. CDR3 region: CASSRDRPYEQYF. Here the CDR3 DNA reads TGTGCCAGCTCTCGGGACAGACCCTACGAGCAGTACTTC.

As DNA, the CDR3 is TGTGCCAGCAGCCCGGGACCGACACGGGTTGAGATTCAGTACTTC. The encoded protein is CASSPGPTRVEIQYF. The chain is built from TRBV28 and TRBJ2-4; the D gene could be TRBD1 or TRBD2 (5 bases each). The CDR3 has 15 residues. The V end lost 6 bases, the J end lost 10 bases, and 22 bases lay between the germline ends. Germline assignment: CDR1 MDHEN and CDR2 SYDVKM.

The J gene is TRBJ2-7, the V gene TRBV21-1; the table's D call of TRBD1 was not tested on the DNA. TRBV21-1 is listed as a pseudogene. The CDR3 length is 14 residues. The CDR3 DNA reads as TGTGCCAGCAGCAAAGATGACGGACACTACGAGCAGTACTTC. This sequence encodes CASSKDDGHYEQYF.

This rearrangement joins TRBV5-1 to TRBJ1-5; possible D gene TRBD1, 6 bases. V was pared by 4 bases and J by 3 bases, with 11 bases between. The CDR3 runs 14 residues. Per germline, CDR1 SGHRS and CDR2 YFSETQ. The CDR3, as DNA: TGCGCCAGCAGCCCCACAGGGTACAATCAGCCCCAGCATTTT. It yields the protein CASSPTGYNQPQHF.

J is TRBJ1-5 and V is TRBV11-2, with unresolved D. The CDR3 consists of 14 residues. Germline V CDR1 and CDR2: SGHAT, FQNNGV. The V end was cut by 5 bases, the J end by 4 bases, with 12 bases between. The CDR3 region has the DNA TGTGCCAGCAGCGGGTACGGAGGAAATCAGCCCCAGCATTTT. Residues: CASSGYGGNQPQHF.

The chain uses TRBV7-3 and TRBJ1-1, with D possibly being TRBD1 (5 bases). Germline V lookup: CDR1 SGHTA, CDR2 FQGTGA. The CDR3 runs to 13 residues. V was trimmed by 4 bases and J by 0 bases, leaving 6 bases between them. The CDR3 loop reads CASSSGLNTEAFF. The DNA of the CDR3 is TGTGCCAGCAGCTCGGGACTGAACACTGAAGCTTTCTTT.

This chain links TRBV24-1 with TRBJ2-1; D is perhaps TRBD2 (6 bases). From germline, CDR1 is KGHDR and CDR2 SFDVKD. Trimming took 2 bases from V and 8 from J, leaving 15 bases between them. The CDR3 spans 15 residues. CDR3 in DNA: TGTGCCACCAGTGATTGGGACTCAGAGAGTGATGAGCAGTTCTTC. Translating gives CATSDWDSESDEQFF.

V usage is TRBV5-1 and J usage is TRBJ2-3; weak D call: TRBD2 (5 bases). The V gene lost 7 bases and the J gene lost 1 base, with 10 bases spanning the gap. Germline CDR1 SGHRS, CDR2 YFSETQ. The CDR3 length is 13 residues. The CDR3 region is CASWLAGTDTQYF. The CDR3 DNA sequence: TGCGCCAGCTGGCTAGCTGGCACAGATACGCAGTATTTT.

The V gene is TRBV4-3, the J gene TRBJ1-1; no clear D gene. Trimming removed 3 bases at V and 0 bases at J, with 11 bases between. There are 15 residues in the CDR3. Germline V gene data show CDR1 as LGHNA and CDR2 as YSLEER. The CDR3 here is CASSQESVLNTEAFF. The DNA for the CDR3 is TGCGCCAGCAGCCAGGAATCAGTTCTGAACACTGAAGCTTTCTTT.

The gene calls are TRBV29-1 and TRBJ2-7; D possibly matches TRBD1 or TRBD2 (5 bases each). Germline loops: CDR1 SQVTM, CDR2 ANQGSEA. The CDR3 runs to 14 residues. Trimming shortened V by 1 base and J by 7 bases, and 17 bases separated the two germline ends. The CDR3: CSVEVGLRTGEQYF. CDR3 nucleotide sequence: TGCAGCGTTGAAGTGGGGCTAAGAACGGGGGAGCAGTACTTC.

The gene calls are TRBV6-2 or TRBV6-3 and TRBJ1-5; TRBD1 might be the D (5 bases). The CDR3 spans 14 residues. Germline V gene sequence: CDR1 MNHEY, CDR2 SVGEGT. Trimming left V 6 bases short and J 9 bases short, with 18 bases between. Written as DNA, the CDR3 is TGTGCCAGCAGGGGGCCGGGACCCTGGGGGCCCCAGCATTTT. It encodes CASRGPGPWGPQHF.

In DNA form, the CDR3 reads TGTGCCAGCAGTGAATGGGTTTTTTCACCCCTCCACTTT. Translated: CASSEWVFSPLHF. The rearrangement links TRBV25-1 to TRBJ1-6; D uncertain. This CDR3 has 13 amino acids. V lost 1 base to trimming and J lost 9 bases, with 7 bases between them. CDR1 and CDR2 from the germline V gene are MGHDK and SYGVNS.

The CDR3, as DNA: TGTGCCAGCAGTTTAACCCTTAGCTCCTATAATTCACCCCTCCACTTT. Protein product: CASSLTLSSYNSPLHF. This chain connects TRBV12-3 or TRBV12-4 to TRBJ1-6, with D hard to call. The CDR3 runs 16 residues. Between the trimmed V and J ends, which lost 2 bases and 0 bases, there was a span of 8 bases.